The clone carrying this TCR beta chain has a count of ten or more. Its antigen remains unknown. The sample originates from a study of neurological immune-mediated disorders. Study-level findings and limits: Expanded clones shared no CDR3 amino acid sequences across subjects, suggesting private repertoires in all groups.

Every sequencing run returned over 190 million TCR-beta sequences, which were derived from 15-18 subjects. One entry per CDR3 protein, called by TCRdb with MiXCR from the 5' RACE reads. The sample contains 25,000 to 35,000 distinct CDR3 sequences, about an eighth of which appear only once. The time point was: technical triplicate 2. Sequenced input: CD4+ T cells from blood. The receptor's source is a female donor with HTLV-1-associated myelopathy (HAM/TSP).

The CDR3 protein is CASSPVPGAQETQYF. The DNA for the CDR3 is TGCGCCAGCAGCCCGGTCCCAGGGGCACAAGAGACCCAGTACTTC. The rearrangement joins TRBV5-1 to TRBJ2-5; tentatively, D is TRBD1 (6 bases). V was trimmed by 4 bases and J by 2 bases, leaving 15 bases between them. Germline loops: CDR1 SGHRS, CDR2 YFSETQ. This CDR3 spans 15 amino acids.